This T cell receptor beta chain was captured by sequencing in a study of blood T cell repertoires in COVID-19. The V and J ends lost 4 bases and 0 bases respectively, with 9 bases between them. Germline V gene sequence: CDR1 KGHDR, CDR2 SFDVKD. CDR3 length equals 15 residues. TCRdb's copy holds only in-frame clones and misses some; the assay was immunoSEQ multiplex PCR. The sample yields approximately 250,000 clones, approximately 88% seen once. The gene calls are TRBV24-1 and TRBJ1-5; D call uncertain. The TCR originated in a woman aged 40 to 55 with acute COVID-19. The sample comprised PBMCs or T cells enriched from blood (not recorded which). The CDR3 coding sequence is TGTGCCACCAGTGAGGGCGCTCTTAGCAATCAGCCCCAGCATTTT. Translating gives CATSEGALSNQPQHF.